This T cell receptor beta chain was sequenced in a study of blood T cell repertoires in COVID-19. Sequenced by immunoSEQ multiplex PCR; TCRdb stores in-frame clones only, minus some. The sample holds some 200,000 clones, 85% to 90% seen once. The CDR3 has 15 residues. CDR1 and CDR2 from the germline V gene are SNHLY and FYNNEI. With V trimmed by 2 bases and J by 4 bases, 5 bases remained unmatched. The chain combines TRBV2 with TRBJ2-3; TRBD2 aligns across 8 bases. Sequences were obtained from peripheral blood. The sequence derives from a man of 80 years or more with acute or convalescent COVID-19. The CDR3 region is CASSEQAGAADTQYF. The CDR3 bases are TGTGCCAGCAGTGAACAAGCGGGAGCGGCAGATACGCAGTATTTT.